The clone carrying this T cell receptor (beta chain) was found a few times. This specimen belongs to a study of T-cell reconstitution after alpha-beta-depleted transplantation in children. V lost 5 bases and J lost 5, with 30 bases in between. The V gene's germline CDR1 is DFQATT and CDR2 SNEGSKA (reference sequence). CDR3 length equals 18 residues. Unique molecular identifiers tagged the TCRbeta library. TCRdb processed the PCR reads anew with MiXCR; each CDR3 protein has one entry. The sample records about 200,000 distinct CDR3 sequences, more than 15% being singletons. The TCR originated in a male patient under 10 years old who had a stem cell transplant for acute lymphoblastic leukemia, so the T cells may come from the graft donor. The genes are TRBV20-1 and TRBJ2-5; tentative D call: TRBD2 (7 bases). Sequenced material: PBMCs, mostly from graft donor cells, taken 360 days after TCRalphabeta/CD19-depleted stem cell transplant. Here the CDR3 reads CSARTRLGRGLFWETQYF. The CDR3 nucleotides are TGCAGTGCTCGTACGCGCTTGGGGCGGGGGCTCTTCTGGGAGACCCAGTACTTC.